This T cell receptor beta chain was documented in a study of blood T cell repertoires in COVID-19. The overall study: Spain, Italy and the United States supplied samples that represented acute and convalescent COVID-19. From T cells, B-cell-depleted T cells, or PBMCs came the material, which was cDNA or gDNA.

V was pared by 4 bases and J by 6 bases, with 8 bases of the junction left unmatched. From germline, CDR1 is LGHDT and CDR2 YNNKEL (reference sequence). This CDR3 comprises 15 residues. As originally analysed: Counts of nucleated cells, estimated from reference gene primer amplification, were obtained. Method: immunoSEQ multiplex PCR; TCRdb's copy keeps in-frame clones and lacks some. That table gives V, J and clone size, and the DNA gave D and trimming. Among 290,000 or so clones listed, 87% were seen once. The chain uses TRBV3-1 (or the pseudogene TRBV3-2) and TRBJ2-3; 9 positions agree with TRBD2. The material sequenced was peripheral blood. The clonotype originates from a man younger than 30 with active or convalescent COVID-19. This CDR3 reads CASSPSLAGDDTQYF. Here the CDR3 DNA reads TGTGCCAGCAGCCCCAGTTTAGCGGGAGACGATACGCAGTATTTT.